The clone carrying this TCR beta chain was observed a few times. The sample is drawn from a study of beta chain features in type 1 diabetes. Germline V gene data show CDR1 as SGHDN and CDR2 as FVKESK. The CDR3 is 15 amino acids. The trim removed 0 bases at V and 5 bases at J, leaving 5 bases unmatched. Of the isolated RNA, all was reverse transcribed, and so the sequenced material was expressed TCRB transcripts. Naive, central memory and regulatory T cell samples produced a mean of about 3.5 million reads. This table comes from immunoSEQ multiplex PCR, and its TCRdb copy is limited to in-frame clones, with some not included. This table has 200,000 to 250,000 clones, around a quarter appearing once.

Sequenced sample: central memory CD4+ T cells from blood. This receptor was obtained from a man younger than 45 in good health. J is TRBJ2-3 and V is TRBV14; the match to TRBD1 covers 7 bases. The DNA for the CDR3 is TGTGCCAGCAGCCAAGAGGTTCGGACAGGAGATACGCAGTATTTT. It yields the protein CASSQEVRTGDTQYF.